Following are 27 T cell receptor beta chains from one sample sequenced in a study of fetal regulatory T cell absence and autoimmunity (TCRdb year 2017). Library preparation was by the immunoSEQ multiplex PCR assay. Entries here come from immuneACCESS through TCRdb and include only in-frame sequences with V and J called. Some clones fail to appear in such tables; in the studies checked, an unresolved V gene covers under half of the shortfall, and the cause of the remainder is unknown. The sample profile shows some 44,000 clones; around 85% of them were found once. The ten most abundant clones make up about 0.41% of the sample. The specimen sequenced was cord blood. These receptors originate from a newborn boy with IPEX syndrome.

The chain employs TRBV19 and TRBJ1-3, with no clear D. The CDR3 runs to 15 residues. Germline assignment: CDR1 LNHDA and CDR2 SQIVND (reference sequence). V dropped 7 bases and J dropped 0 bases, with 13 bases sitting between them. The CDR3, as DNA: TGTGCCAGTAACCCTCCCTATGCCTCTGGAAACACCATATATTTT. As protein: CASNPPYASGNTIYF.

The chain has TRBV29-1 and TRBJ2-7; D is uncertain. The V gene lost 4 bases and the J gene lost 5 bases, with 12 bases spanning the gap. There are 12 residues in the CDR3. Per germline, CDR1 SQVTM and CDR2 ANQGSEA. CDR3 protein: CSVVGKRDEQYF. The CDR3 DNA follows: TGCAGCGTTGTCGGCAAAAGGGACGAGCAGTACTTC.

The CDR3 region is CASSLPGLGSSTDTQYF. The CDR3 DNA is TGTGCCAGCAGCTTACCGGGACTAGGTAGTAGCACAGATACGCAGTATTTT. The chain links TRBV7-9 to TRBJ2-3; TRBD2 matches 8 bases. Germline V gene sequence: CDR1 SEHNR, CDR2 FQNEAQ (reference sequence). This CDR3 spans 17 amino acids. J lost 0 bases, V lost 2 bases, and 7 bases had no gene match.

The chain uses TRBV13 and TRBJ2-1; 11 bases fit TRBD2. Germline CDR1 reads PRHDT; CDR2 reads FYEKMQ (reference sequence). V shed 6 bases and J 15 bases; nucleotides not matched to a gene: 7. CDR3 length: 12 residues. CDR3 coding DNA: TGTGCCAGCAGTGGTCTAGCGGGGGGAATGTTCTTC. It translates to CASSGLAGGMFF.

This clone was picked up a small number of times. The chain recombines TRBV18 with TRBJ2-7; the D is unclear. V was cut by 2 bases and J by 3 bases, with 14 bases left in between. CDR3 length equals 15 residues. CDR1 KGHSH and CDR2 LQKENI come from the germline V gene. CDR3 sequence (DNA): TGTGCCAGCTCACCATCGGCGAGTCCGGACTACGAGCAGTACTTC. It specifies CASSPSASPDYEQYF.

V gene TRBV28 combines with J gene TRBJ2-6; D is ambiguous. Germline CDR1 is MDHEN and CDR2 is SYDVKM. Trimming removed 2 bases at V and 3 bases at J, with 5 bases between. The CDR3 has 14 amino acids. CDR3 in DNA: TGTGCCAGCAGTTTAGGGTTTGGGGCCAACGTCCTGACTTTC. Translation gives CASSLGFGANVLTF.

The chain has TRBV6-1 and TRBJ2-7; D remains ambiguous. The germline V gene encodes CDR1 MNHNS and CDR2 SASEGT. V lost 2 bases and J lost 0, with 26 bases in between. The CDR3 runs to 20 residues. The CDR3 DNA is TGTGCCAGCAGTGAATTGGCCTGGGCCTCGGGTCCCAGAAGCTCCTACGAGCAGTACTTC. It codes for CASSELAWASGPRSSYEQYF.

The V and J genes are TRBV30 and TRBJ2-2; D is perhaps TRBD1 or TRBD2 (5 bases each). This CDR3 spans 14 amino acids. Germline CDR1 is GTSNPN and CDR2 is SVGIG (reference sequence). V was clipped by 1 base and J by 6 bases, with 12 bases between them. This CDR3 is CAWSGGISAGELFF. The CDR3, as DNA: TGTGCCTGGAGTGGGGGGATTTCCGCCGGGGAGCTGTTTTTT. Based on the CDR3 plus reference TRBV30 and TRBJ2-2, the full variable domain is SQTIHQWPATLVQPVGSPLSLECTVEGTSNPNLYWYRQAAGRGLQLLFYSVGIGQISSEVPQNLSASRPQDRQFILSSKKLLLSDSGFYLCAWSGGISAGELFFGEGSRLTVL.

This clone was counted between two and nine times. The J gene is TRBJ2-7, the V gene TRBV10-2; possibly TRBD1 for D (5 bases). The CDR3 is 12 amino acids. From germline, CDR1 is WSHSY and CDR2 SAAADI. V gave up 8 bases and J gave up 2 bases, with 10 bases separating them. The DNA of the CDR3 is TGCGCCAGCGAGACAGAAGCCTACGAGCAGTACTTC. Translating it yields CASETEAYEQYF.

The chain joins TRBV6-5 to TRBJ1-5; D remains unclear. This CDR3 comprises 14 residues. Germline V gene data show CDR1 as MNHEY and CDR2 as SVGAGI. V was trimmed by 6 bases and J by 3 bases, leaving 12 bases between them. Written as DNA, the CDR3 is TGTGCCAGCAGCCGGACGGCTATCAATCAGCCCCAGCATTTT. The encoded protein is CASSRTAINQPQHF.

The chain's CDR3 is CASSQAWTSGGSGEQFF. As DNA, the CDR3 is TGCGCCAGCAGCCAAGCCTGGACTAGCGGGGGATCAGGTGAGCAGTTCTTC. This chain links TRBV4-1 with TRBJ2-1; 13 nucleotides agree with TRBD2. J was trimmed by 9 bases and V by 1 base; bases with no gene match: 9. The CDR3 consists of 17 residues. CDR1 is MGHRA and CDR2 is YSYEKL in the germline V gene.

V is TRBV2 and J is TRBJ1-4, with a tentative D call TRBD1 (5 bases). V lost 8 bases and J lost 0, with 16 bases in between. Germline loops: CDR1 SNHLY, CDR2 FYNNEI. The CDR3 length is 16 residues. This CDR3 is CASLRGRGATNEKLFF. The CDR3 bases are TGTGCCAGCCTTCGCGGGAGGGGAGCAACTAATGAAAAACTGTTTTTT. The whole variable domain, filled in from reference TRBV2 and TRBJ1-4, reads EPEVTQTPSHQVTQMGQEVILRCVPISNHLYFYWYRQILGQKVEFLVSFYNNEISEKSEIFDDQFSVERPDGSNFTLKIRSTKLEDSAMYFCASLRGRGATNEKLFFGSGTQLSVL.

This chain connects TRBV6-1 to TRBJ2-3; D gene unclear. Germline V gene data show CDR1 as MNHNS and CDR2 as SASEGT. Between the trimmed V and J ends, which lost 1 base and 5 bases, there was a span of 7 bases. This CDR3 contains 13 residues. CDR3 in amino acids: CASSEGSRDTQYF. DNA of the CDR3: TGTGCCAGCAGTGAAGGGTCCCGAGATACGCAGTATTTT.

The chain recombines TRBV19 with TRBJ1-6; D is possibly TRBD1 (5 bases). The V and J ends lost 1 base and 4 bases respectively, with 14 bases between them. Germline values: CDR1 LNHDA, CDR2 SQIVND (reference sequence). The length of the CDR3 is 17 residues. CDR3: CASSIVTQVGYNSPLHF. CDR3 in DNA: TGTGCCAGTAGTATAGTAACACAGGTGGGGTATAATTCACCCCTCCACTTT.

V and J are TRBV27 and TRBJ2-1; D is perhaps TRBD2 (6 bases). Trimming took 2 bases from V and 3 from J, leaving 11 bases between them. This CDR3 comprises 15 residues. CDR1 is MNHEY, CDR2 SMNVEV, per germline (reference sequence). CDR3 residues: CASSLAGPGYNEQFF. In nucleotides, the CDR3 is TGTGCCAGCAGTTTAGCGGGGCCGGGCTACAATGAGCAGTTCTTC.

This clone was observed a single time. The chain employs TRBV21-1 and TRBJ1-2; the table's D gene call, TRBD1, was not cross checked with the DNA. TRBV21-1 is deemed a pseudogene. This CDR3 has 17 amino acids. The CDR3 DNA follows: TGTGCCAGCACCGAAAAGGTCACCGGGACAGGGACCTATGGCTACACCTTC. It specifies CASTEKVTGTGTYGYTF.

The J gene is TRBJ1-2, the V gene TRBV6-6; 9 nucleotides align to TRBD1. This CDR3 contains 13 residues. The germline CDR1 and CDR2 sequences are MNHNY and SVGAGI (reference sequence). Trimming took 4 bases from V and 8 from J; bases not matched to a gene: 5. The CDR3 DNA is TGTGCCAGCAGTTCGGGACAGGGAGAAGGCTACACCTTC. Residues: CASSSGQGEGYTF.

The J gene is TRBJ2-1, the V gene TRBV11-2; 10 bases are shared with TRBD2. Germline trimming cut 5 bases from V and 1 base from J; bases unmatched to any gene: 2. This CDR3 is 15 amino acids long. Germline V lookup: CDR1 SGHAT, CDR2 FQNNGV. CDR3 nucleotide sequence: TGTGCCAGCAGCCGGACTAGCGGATCCTACAATGAGCAGTTCTTC. Protein: CASSRTSGSYNEQFF.

This chain uses TRBV19 with TRBJ1-3; no reliable D call. Germline loops: CDR1 LNHDA, CDR2 SQIVND (reference sequence). The V gene lost 3 bases and the J gene lost 0 bases, with 15 bases spanning the gap. The CDR3 is 17 amino acids. The CDR3 reads CASSITPQRSSGNTIYF. As DNA, the CDR3 is TGTGCCAGTAGTATTACCCCACAGCGCTCCTCTGGAAACACCATATATTTT.

This chain links TRBV5-4 with TRBJ2-1, with no clear D. CDR1 and CDR2 from the germline V gene are SGHNT and YYREEE (reference sequence). V was clipped by 0 bases and J by 5 bases, with 12 bases between them. The CDR3 runs 15 residues. The CDR3, as DNA: TGTGCCAGCAGCTTGGCCTTCCCTCTCAACAATGAGCAGTTCTTC. This codes for CASSLAFPLNNEQFF.

This chain joins TRBV5-4 and TRBJ2-3; 8 nucleotides align to TRBD2. The CDR3 has 16 residues. V trimming: 0 bases; J trimming: 5 bases; junction bases outside the gene matches: 8. Germline lookup yields CDR1 SGHNT and CDR2 YYREEE (reference sequence). The DNA of the CDR3 is TGTGCCAGCAGCTTGGGGGGGACTAGTCAGAGAGATACGCAGTATTTT. Its protein is CASSLGGTSQRDTQYF.

V is TRBV7-2 and J is TRBJ2-7; TRBD1 matches 7 bases. Germline lookup yields CDR1 SGHTA and CDR2 FQGNSA. The CDR3 spans 12 residues. Trimming cost V 4 bases and J 5 bases; bases outside gene matches: 2. The CDR3, as DNA: TGTGCCAGCAGCTCCCAGGGGGACGAGCAGTACTTC. Translating gives CASSSQGDEQYF.

This clone was detected only a few times. The chain uses TRBV12-5 and TRBJ1-2; D gene uncertain. The germline V gene has CDR1 LGHNT and CDR2 FRNRAP. CDR3 length equals 13 residues. The V and J ends lost 7 bases and 0 bases respectively, with 9 bases between them. CDR3 coding DNA: TGTGCTAGTGCGTGGGGATCTAACTATGGCTACACCTTC. It encodes CASAWGSNYGYTF.

V gene TRBV19 combines with J gene TRBJ1-1; D ambiguous. This CDR3 region has 17 residues. Trimming took off 2 bases at V and 0 bases at J, with 16 bases between the two ends. Germline values: CDR1 LNHDA, CDR2 SQIVND (reference sequence). The CDR3 DNA reads as TGTGCCAGTAGTATAACTGTAGGCCCAGCGCTGAACACTGAAGCTTTCTTT. Its protein is CASSITVGPALNTEAFF.

The rearrangement joins TRBV6-1 to TRBJ1-3, with a weak D call TRBD1 (5 bases). V was pared by 1 base and J by 4 bases, with 8 bases between. The CDR3 is 14 amino acids. The V gene's germline CDR1 is MNHNS and CDR2 SASEGT. The CDR3 nucleotides are TGTGCCAGCAGTGAAGGGGGGGTGGGAAACACCATATATTTT. Translated, it gives CASSEGGVGNTIYF.

The chain employs TRBV5-5 and TRBJ1-1; tentatively, D is TRBD1 (5 bases). Looked up from germline, CDR1 is SGHKS and CDR2 is YYEKEE (reference sequence). This CDR3 is built from 12 residues. V dropped 5 bases and J dropped 5 bases, with 10 bases sitting between them. CDR3 DNA sequence: TGTGCCAGCAGTGTGGGGCATACTGAAGCTTTCTTT. It is translated as CASSVGHTEAFF. The full variable domain, in which reference TRBV5-5 and TRBJ1-1 provide the parts outside the CDR3, is DAGVTQSPTHLIKTRGQQVTLRCSPISGHKSVSWYQQVLGQGPQFIFQYYEKEERGRGNFPDRFSARQFPNYSSELNVNALLLGDSALYLCASSVGHTEAFFGQGTRLTVV.

This clone was counted a single time. The chain employs TRBV18 and TRBJ2-7, with 9 bases lining up with TRBD1. The CDR3 runs to 14 residues. CDR1 and CDR2 from the germline V gene are KGHSH and LQKENI. J gave up 0 bases and V 5 bases, and 2 bases lay outside the gene matches. In nucleotides, the CDR3 is TGTGCCAGCTCAGGGACAGGGAGCTCCTACGAGCAGTACTTC. Amino acids: CASSGTGSSYEQYF. The complete variable domain, with remaining parts taken from reference TRBV18 and TRBJ2-7, reads NAGVMQNPRHLVRRRGQEARLRCSPMKGHSHVYWYRQLPEEGLKFMVYLQKENIIDESGMPKERFSAEFPKEGPSILRIQQVVRGDSAAYFCASSGTGSSYEQYFGPGTRLTVT.